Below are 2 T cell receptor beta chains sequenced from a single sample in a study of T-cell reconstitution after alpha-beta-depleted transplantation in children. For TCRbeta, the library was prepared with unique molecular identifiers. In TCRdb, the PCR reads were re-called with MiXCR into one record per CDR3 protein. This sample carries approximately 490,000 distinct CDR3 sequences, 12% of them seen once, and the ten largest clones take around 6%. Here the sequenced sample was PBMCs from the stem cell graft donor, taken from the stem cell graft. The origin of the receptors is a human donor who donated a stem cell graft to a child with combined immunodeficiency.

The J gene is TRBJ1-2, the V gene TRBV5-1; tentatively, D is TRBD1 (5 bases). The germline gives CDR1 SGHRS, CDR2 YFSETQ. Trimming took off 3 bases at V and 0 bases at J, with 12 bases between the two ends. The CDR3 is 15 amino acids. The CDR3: CASSWGTETNYGYTF. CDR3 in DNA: TGCGCCAGCAGCTGGGGGACGGAAACTAACTATGGCTACACCTTC.

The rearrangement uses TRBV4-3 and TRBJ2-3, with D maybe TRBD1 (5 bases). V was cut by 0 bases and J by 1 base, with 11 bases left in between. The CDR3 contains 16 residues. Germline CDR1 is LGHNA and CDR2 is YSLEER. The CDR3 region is CASSQEPIGGTDTQYF. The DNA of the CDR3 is TGCGCCAGCAGCCAAGAACCAATAGGGGGCACAGATACGCAGTATTTT.